The TCR beta chain under discussion was sequenced for a study of cytomegalovirus exposure and HLA in healthy donors. In germline, CDR1 is SGDLS, CDR2 YYNGEE. This CDR3 comprises 17 residues. The ends were cut back, 0 bases at V and 1 base at J, with 17 bases in the middle. The primer mix had 60 Vbeta and 13 Jbeta primers. Assay used: immunoSEQ multiplex PCR; TCRdb lists only in-frame clones, some missing. Counted here are roughly 130,000 clones, 75% to 85% occurring once; the ten biggest clones make up 2.5% to 3%. The TCR was taken from a man aged 25-45 years in good health and CMV-seronegative. This chain links TRBV9 with TRBJ2-7, with a tentative D call TRBD2 (6 bases). Sequencing was carried out using PBMCs. The DNA of the CDR3 is TGTGCCAGCAGCGTAGCGTATGGCAGGGCGGGGTCCTACGAGCAGTACTTC. Protein product: CASSVAYGRAGSYEQYF.